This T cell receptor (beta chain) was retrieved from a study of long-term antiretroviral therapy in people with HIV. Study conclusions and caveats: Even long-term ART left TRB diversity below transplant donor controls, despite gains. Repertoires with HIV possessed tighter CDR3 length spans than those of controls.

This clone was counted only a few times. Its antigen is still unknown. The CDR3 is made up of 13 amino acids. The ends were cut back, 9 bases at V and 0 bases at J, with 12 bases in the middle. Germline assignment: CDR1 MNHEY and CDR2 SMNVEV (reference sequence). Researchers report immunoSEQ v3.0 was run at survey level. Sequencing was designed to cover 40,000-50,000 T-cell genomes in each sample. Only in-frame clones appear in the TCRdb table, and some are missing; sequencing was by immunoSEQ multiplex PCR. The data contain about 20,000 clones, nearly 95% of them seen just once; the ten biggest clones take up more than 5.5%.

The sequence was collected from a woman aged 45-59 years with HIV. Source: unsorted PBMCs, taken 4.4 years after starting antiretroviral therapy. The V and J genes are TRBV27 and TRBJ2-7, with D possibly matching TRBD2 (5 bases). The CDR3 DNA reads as TGTGCCAGTAGCGTGGGGTCCTCCTACGAGCAGTACTTC. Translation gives CASSVGSSYEQYF.